The present T cell receptor (beta chain) was sequenced within a study of shared clonotypes between healthy human individuals. Deep was the level used in running the assay. Here immunoSEQ multiplex PCR was the method, and the copy in TCRdb shows in-frame clones only, minus some. In the table there are fewer than 800,000 clones, under 95% of which are singletons. The naive CD8 subset, CD45RO-negative cells positively selected for CCR7, excluded terminally differentiated effector memory CD45RA+ cells. CDR3 length: 14 residues. Trimming removed 2 bases at V and 5 bases at J, with 11 bases between. Germline V lookup: CDR1 MNHEY, CDR2 SMNVEV (reference sequence).

The receptor comes from a young man in good health. This rearrangement joins TRBV27 to TRBJ2-3; no definite D call. The sequenced sample consisted of naive CD8+ T cells sorted from blood. CDR3 DNA sequence: TGTGCCAGCAGTTTAACCACCGCCCGAGATACGCAGTATTTT. Protein sequence: CASSLTTARDTQYF.